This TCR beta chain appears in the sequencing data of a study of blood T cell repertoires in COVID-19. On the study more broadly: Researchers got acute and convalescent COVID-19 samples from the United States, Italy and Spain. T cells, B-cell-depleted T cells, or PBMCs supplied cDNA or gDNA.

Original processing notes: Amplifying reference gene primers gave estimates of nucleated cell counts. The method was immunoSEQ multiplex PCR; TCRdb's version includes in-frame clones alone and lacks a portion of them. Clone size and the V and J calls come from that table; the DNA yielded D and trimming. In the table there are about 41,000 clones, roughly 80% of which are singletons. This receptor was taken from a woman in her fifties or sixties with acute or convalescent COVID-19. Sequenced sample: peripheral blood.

The chain's CDR3 is CASSLTARLAGRVETQYF. The DNA of the CDR3 is TGTGCCAGCAGCTTAACTGCTCGACTAGCGGGAAGGGTGGAGACCCAGTACTTC. The rearrangement links TRBV7-9 to TRBJ2-5; 11 nucleotides align to TRBD2. The length of the CDR3 is 18 residues. Trimming removed 2 bases from V and 5 bases from J; junction bases left unmatched: 13. Germline values: CDR1 SEHNR, CDR2 FQNEAQ (reference sequence).